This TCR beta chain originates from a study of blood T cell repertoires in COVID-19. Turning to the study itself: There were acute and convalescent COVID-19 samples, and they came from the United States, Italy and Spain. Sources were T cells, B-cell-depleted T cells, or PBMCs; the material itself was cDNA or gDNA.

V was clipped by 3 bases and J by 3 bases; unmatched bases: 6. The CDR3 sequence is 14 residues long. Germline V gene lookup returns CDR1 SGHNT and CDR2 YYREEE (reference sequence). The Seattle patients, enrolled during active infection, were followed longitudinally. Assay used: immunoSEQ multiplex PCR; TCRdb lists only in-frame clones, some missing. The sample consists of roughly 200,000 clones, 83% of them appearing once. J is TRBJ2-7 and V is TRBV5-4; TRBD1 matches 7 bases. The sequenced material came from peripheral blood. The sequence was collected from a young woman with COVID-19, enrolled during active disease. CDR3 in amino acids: CASSSGTVNYEQYF. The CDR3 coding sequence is TGTGCCAGCAGCTCCGGGACAGTAAACTACGAGCAGTACTTC.